This T cell receptor beta chain was recovered during a study of blood T cell repertoires in COVID-19 (TCRdb year 2020). Notes on the research overall: Collaborator samples came from the United States, Italy and Spain and covered acute and convalescent phases of COVID-19. Where HLA class I and class II types were available, the types were taken from metadata supplied by the sample provider, not from assay-based typing. The dataset comprised deeply sampled blood TCRbeta repertoires from subjects exposed to, actively infected with, or recovered from COVID-19. The prospective study material was composed of cDNA or gDNA derived from T cells, B-cell-depleted T cells, or PBMCs. Samples were obtained from the ongoing ImmuneRACE study (first 160 participants) and from 1,254 subjects provided by 6 global collaborators. A de-identified subject ID, COVID-19 status, age in years and sex were almost always included in the sample metadata. The repertoires were released in a freely available public database intended as a resource for research on the immune response to SARS-CoV-2.

Worth noting for this clone: Its antigen is currently not known. Per-base qualities were not stored, and no clone one base away is much larger.

The CDR3 runs 13 amino acids, cysteine and phenylalanine included. Just the 39-base CDR3 DNA is kept, in frame starting at base 1. CDR1 and CDR2 were assigned from the germline V gene as SQVTM and ANQGSEA. V is shortened by 3 bases, J by 1 base, and the region joining them spans 7 bases. General conclusions and limits of the study: How much clinical and demographic metadata was included differed by source and by participant, and the metadata was provided uncurated.

The immunoSEQ Assay, a bias-controlled multiplex PCR, was used to amplify TCRbeta CDR3 regions from genomic DNA. As for the authors' bioinformatics: The number of nucleated cells in each sample was estimated from the amplification of reference gene primers within the assay. To quantify the absolute abundance of each unique TCRbeta CDR3 rearrangement, sequence reads were collapsed and filtered. For each sample, productive Simpson clonality was calculated by taking the square root of Simpson's diversity index across productive rearrangements. In TCRdb, the immuneACCESS table is reduced to in-frame sequences with V and J assigned. These tables do not hold every clone; where another copy was compared, an unresolved V gene accounts for under half, and the others remain unexplained. That table furnishes V, J and clone size, whereas the DNA furnished D and trimming. The table for this sample lists about 220,000 clones; approximately 77% of them were counted only once. The ten top clones hold 3% to 4% of the sample.

Collaborating institutions collected whole blood in K2EDTA tubes following their own protocols. For TCRbeta analysis, collaborator samples were shipped as frozen whole blood, as isolated PBMCs, or as DNA extracted from either sample type. The chain employs TRBV29-1 and TRBJ1-3; there is no confident call for the D gene. The sequence came from a woman older than 75 with acute or convalescent COVID-19. Sequences were obtained from peripheral blood. The nucleotide sequence reads TGCAGCGTTGAGGAGGTATCTGGAAACACCATATATTTT. The encoded protein is CSVEEVSGNTIYF.